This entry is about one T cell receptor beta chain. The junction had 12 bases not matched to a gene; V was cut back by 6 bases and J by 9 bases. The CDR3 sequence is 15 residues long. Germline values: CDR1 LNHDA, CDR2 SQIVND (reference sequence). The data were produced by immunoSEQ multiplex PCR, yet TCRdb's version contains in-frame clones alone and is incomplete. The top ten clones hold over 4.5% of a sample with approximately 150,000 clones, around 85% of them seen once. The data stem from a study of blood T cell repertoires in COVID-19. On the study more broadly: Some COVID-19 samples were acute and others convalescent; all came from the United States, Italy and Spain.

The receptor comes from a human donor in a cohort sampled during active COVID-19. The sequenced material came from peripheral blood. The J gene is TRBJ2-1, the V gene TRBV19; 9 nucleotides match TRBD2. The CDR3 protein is CASRSSGVNPSEQFF. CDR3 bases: TGTGCCAGTAGATCTAGCGGGGTGAACCCTAGTGAGCAGTTCTTC.